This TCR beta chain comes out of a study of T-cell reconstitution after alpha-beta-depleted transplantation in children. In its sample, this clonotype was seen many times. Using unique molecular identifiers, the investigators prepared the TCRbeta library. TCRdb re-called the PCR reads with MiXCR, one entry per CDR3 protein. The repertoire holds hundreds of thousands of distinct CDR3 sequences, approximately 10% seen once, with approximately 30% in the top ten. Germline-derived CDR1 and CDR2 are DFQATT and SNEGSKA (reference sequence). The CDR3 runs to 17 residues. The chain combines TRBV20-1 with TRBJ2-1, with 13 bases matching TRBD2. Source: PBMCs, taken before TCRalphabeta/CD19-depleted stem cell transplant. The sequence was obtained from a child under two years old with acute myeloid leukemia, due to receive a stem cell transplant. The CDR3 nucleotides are TGCTGCGCTAGAATCATAGGGGGGACTAGCGGGATCGGTGAGCAGTTCTTC. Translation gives CCARIIGGTSGIGEQFF.